One sample yielded the 31 T cell receptor beta chains listed below, sequenced in a study of blood T cells in healthy people across ages. For the second PCR, which ran for about 6 to 12 cycles, a sample-barcoded 5' primer and a J-beta primer mix were used. Each CDR3 protein gets one entry after TCRdb re-called the 5' RACE reads with MiXCR. The profile shows around 820,000 distinct CDR3 sequences, 25% of them singletons. Another study also made use of these data, one on T cells of mothers and their children.

Sequenced sample: blood. All receptors come from a boy younger than 18 in good health.

This rearrangement joins TRBV10-3 to TRBJ2-1; perhaps TRBD1 as D (6 bases). V was trimmed by 8 bases and J by 5 bases, leaving 13 bases between them. The germline V gene encodes CDR1 ENHRY and CDR2 SYGVKD. The CDR3 totals 13 residues. This chain's CDR3 is CAIGTGQHNEQFF. The CDR3 bases are TGTGCCATCGGAACAGGGCAGCACAATGAGCAGTTCTTC.

The V call is TRBV6-2 or TRBV6-3, the J call TRBJ1-2; D not certain. V shed 5 bases and J shed 4 bases, with 11 bases lying between them. The CDR3 runs to 13 residues. Germline lookup yields CDR1 MNHEY and CDR2 SVGEGT. CDR3 sequence: CASSPSTLYGYTF. CDR3 in DNA: TGTGCCAGCAGTCCCTCGACCCTCTATGGCTACACCTTC.

In its sample, this clonotype was seen a few times. This chain connects TRBV28 to TRBJ2-4; TRBD2 is a possible D gene (6 bases). This CDR3 contains 14 residues. V was clipped by 7 bases and J by 0 bases, with 10 bases between them. CDR1 is MDHEN, CDR2 SYDVKM, per germline. The CDR3 loop reads CASTGTLAKNIQYF. CDR3 nucleotides: TGTGCCAGCACAGGGACTCTAGCCAAAAACATTCAGTACTTC.

The genes are TRBV6-5 and TRBJ1-6, with TRBD1 matching over 7 bases. CDR1 and CDR2 (germline): MNHEY, SVGAGI. The CDR3 is made up of 16 amino acids. The J segment lost 10 bases and the V segment lost 6 bases, leaving 15 bases of the junction unmatched. The CDR3 loop is CASSDYPEGAGSPLHF. The CDR3 DNA sequence: TGTGCCAGCAGCGACTATCCGGAGGGGGCTGGCTCACCCCTCCACTTT.

This clonotype was found a few times. This chain joins TRBV10-3 and TRBJ2-1; D is ambiguous. V shed 4 bases and J shed 2 bases, with 9 bases lying between them. Looked up from germline, CDR1 is ENHRY and CDR2 is SYGVKD. This CDR3 is built from 14 residues. CDR3 loop: CAISGETTYNEQFF. DNA of the CDR3: TGTGCCATCAGTGGAGAGACAACCTACAATGAGCAGTTCTTC.

A few counts support this clonotype. This chain uses TRBV28 with TRBJ2-7; no clear D. The germline gives CDR1 MDHEN, CDR2 SYDVKM. This CDR3 is 14 amino acids long. Between the trimmed V and J ends, which lost 3 bases and 0 bases, there was a span of 9 bases. The CDR3 spells CASSLMIHSYEQYF. Written as DNA, the CDR3 is TGTGCCAGCAGTTTGATGATCCACTCCTACGAGCAGTACTTC.

The gene calls are TRBV12-3 or TRBV12-4 and TRBJ2-5; D may be TRBD1 (5 bases). This CDR3 spans 14 amino acids. V was clipped by 2 bases and J by 4 bases, with 11 bases between them. The CDR3 loop is CASSLRVDRETQYF. The CDR3, as DNA: TGTGCCAGCAGTTTAAGAGTAGACAGAGAGACCCAGTACTTC.

This rearrangement joins TRBV28 to TRBJ1-2; TRBD1 aligns across 7 bases. The CDR3 contains 15 residues. The junction had 12 bases not matched to a gene; V was cut back by 3 bases and J by 8 bases. Germline CDR1 reads MDHEN; CDR2 reads SYDVKM. CDR3 loop: CASSFIRAGGKGYTF. Here the CDR3 DNA reads TGTGCCAGCAGTTTTATCCGGGCAGGGGGGAAGGGCTACACCTTC.

The V gene is TRBV29-1, the J gene TRBJ1-5, with 9 bases fitting TRBD1. Looked up from germline, CDR1 is SQVTM and CDR2 is ANQGSEA. The CDR3 runs to 18 residues. Unmatched junction bases numbered 20, after V lost 5 bases and J lost 6 bases. The CDR3 nucleotides are TGCAGCGTTTCAAACCGGGACAGGGTTACGGGGATCACTCAGCCCCAGCATTTT. Translating it yields CSVSNRDRVTGITQPQHF.

Only a few counts were recorded for this clonotype. V is TRBV5-8 and J is TRBJ2-5; D remains unclear. This CDR3 has 15 residues. Germline CDR1 SGHTS, CDR2 YDEGEE. The V gene lost 2 bases and the J gene lost 1 base, with 12 bases spanning the gap. CDR3 region: CASSFPSRAQETQYF. CDR3 nucleotide sequence: TGTGCCAGCAGCTTCCCTTCTAGAGCCCAAGAGACCCAGTACTTC.

This clonotype has just a few counts. The CDR3 is CASSGGSGRDQETQYF. The CDR3 DNA reads TGTGCCAGCAGTGGGGGGTCCGGGCGGGACCAAGAGACCCAGTACTTC. This chain connects TRBV12-3 or TRBV12-4 to TRBJ2-5, with D tentatively TRBD2 (6 bases). The CDR3 has 16 residues. The V end was cut by 5 bases, the J end by 0 bases, with 16 bases between.

This chain links TRBV12-3 or TRBV12-4 with TRBJ2-2; unclear D gene. Trimming left V 8 bases short and J 0 bases short, with 7 bases between. This CDR3 contains 13 residues. CDR3 loop: CASLSSNTGELFF. CDR3 sequence (DNA): TGTGCCAGCCTAAGTTCGAACACCGGGGAGCTGTTTTTT.

The rearrangement uses TRBV7-2 and TRBJ2-5; D is possibly TRBD2 (5 bases). The J call may be faulty, since TRBJ2-7 better matches the DNA end. This CDR3 has 16 residues. Germline values: CDR1 SGHTA, CDR2 FQGNSA. The CDR3 sequence: CASSDTLARLTYEQYF. The CDR3 bases are TGTGCCAGCAGCGACACCTTAGCGAGGTTAACCTACGAGCAGTACTTC.

This clonotype was found a few times. The chain uses TRBV29-1 and TRBJ2-1; the D gene could be TRBD1 or TRBD2 (5 bases each). CDR1 SQVTM and CDR2 ANQGSEA come from the germline V gene. The CDR3 is 15 residues long. V was trimmed by 4 bases and J by 0 bases, leaving 13 bases between them. CDR3: CSVGMGPRSYNEQFF. The CDR3 nucleotides read TGCAGCGTTGGGATGGGACCCCGCTCCTACAATGAGCAGTTCTTC.

This clonotype was counted a few times. As DNA, the CDR3 is TGCAGTGCTAGAGATCAATTGTCAATCTACGAGCAGTACTTC. Translating gives CSARDQLSIYEQYF. This chain joins TRBV20-1 and TRBJ2-1; D gene uncertain. The J call could be wrong; TRBJ2-7 is a better fit for the DNA end. Germline lookup yields CDR1 DFQATT and CDR2 SNEGSKA (reference sequence). The CDR3 consists of 14 residues.

The rearrangement uses TRBV25-1 and TRBJ2-7; 10 bases are a match to TRBD1. This CDR3 spans 15 amino acids. CDR1 is MGHDK, CDR2 SYGVNS, per germline. The V segment lost 4 bases and the J segment 2 bases; nucleotides outside the gene matches: 5. The CDR3 DNA sequence: TGTGCCAGCAGTGGGTTCGGACAGGGGGCCTACGAGCAGTACTTC. This gives the protein CASSGFGQGAYEQYF.

This chain joins TRBV20-1 and TRBJ2-2; D perhaps matches TRBD2 (6 bases). The CDR3 is made up of 15 amino acids. The germline V and J ends were trimmed by 3 bases and 3 bases, with 14 bases remaining between them. The V gene's germline CDR1 is DFQATT and CDR2 SNEGSKA (reference sequence). CDR3 in DNA: TGCAGTGCTAGGAAACTAGCAGCGGACACCGGGGAGCTGTTTTTT. It specifies CSARKLAADTGELFF.

The chain joins TRBV4-1 to TRBJ2-5; TRBD2 matches at 8 bases. The J segment lost 6 bases and the V segment lost 0 bases, leaving 9 bases of the junction unmatched. This CDR3 has 16 residues. CDR1 is MGHRA and CDR2 is YSYEKL in the germline V gene. The CDR3 coding sequence is TGCGCCAGCAGCCAAGAAGGGATAGCGGGAATGCAGACCCAGTACTTC. Protein product: CASSQEGIAGMQTQYF.

This chain joins TRBV7-3 and TRBJ2-5; 10 nucleotides agree with TRBD2. The J call may be mistaken, given a closer DNA end match to TRBJ2-7. The CDR3 contains 14 residues. Germline V gene sequence: CDR1 SGHTA, CDR2 FQGTGA. CDR3 in amino acids: CASSPSGGEVEQYF. The CDR3 nucleotides are TGTGCCAGCAGCCCCAGCGGGGGGGAAGTCGAGCAGTACTTC.

V usage is TRBV7-6 and J usage is TRBJ2-1, with TRBD2 identical over 9 bases. Germline V gene data show CDR1 as SGHVS and CDR2 as FNYEAQ. Germline trimming cut 1 base from V and 6 bases from J; bases unmatched to any gene: 4. This CDR3 is 15 amino acids long. The CDR3 loop reads CASSLGELAGNEQFF. The CDR3 DNA follows: TGTGCCAGCAGCTTAGGGGAACTAGCGGGCAATGAGCAGTTCTTC.

This clonotype was seen only once. A single base separates this from a much larger clone, so it may be a read error. J is TRBJ2-5 and V is TRBV7-8; D gene ambiguous. CDR1 and CDR2 (germline): SGHVS, FQNEAQ. The V and J ends lost 5 bases and 5 bases respectively, with 6 bases between them. The length of the CDR3 is 11 residues. Here the CDR3 DNA reads TGTGCCAGCAGCGGGGTGGAGACCCAGTACTTC. This gives the protein CASSGVETQYF. Drawing the rest from reference TRBV7-8 and TRBJ2-5, the complete variable domain is GAGVSQSPRYKVAKRGQDVALRCDPISGHVSLFWYQQALGQGPEFLTYFQNEAQLDKSGLPSDRFFAERPEGSVSTLKIQRTQQEDSAVYLCASSGVETQYFGPGTRLLVL.

The chain has TRBV7-2 and TRBJ2-3; no definite D call. This CDR3 comprises 12 residues. V was shortened by 4 bases and J by 4 bases, with 6 bases between the two germline ends. CDR1 is SGHTA, CDR2 FQGNSA, per germline. CDR3: CASSSDADTQYF. The CDR3, as DNA: TGTGCCAGCAGCTCGGACGCAGATACGCAGTATTTT.

The genes are TRBV29-1 and TRBJ1-1; D is undetermined. The V gene lost 4 bases and the J gene lost 8 bases, with 11 bases spanning the gap. The CDR3 is made up of 11 amino acids. CDR1 SQVTM and CDR2 ANQGSEA come from the germline V gene. As DNA, the CDR3 is TGCAGCGTTGGCGGAGACCTGGAAGCTTTCTTT. Its translation is CSVGGDLEAFF.

This clonotype has only a few counts. The chain combines TRBV5-1 with TRBJ2-2, with 8 bases matching TRBD2. CDR3 length: 15 residues. Germline lookup yields CDR1 SGHRS and CDR2 YFSETQ. After removal of 2 bases from V and 2 bases from J, the junction contained 2 bases not matched to a gene. CDR3 in amino acids: CASSFTSGNTGELFF. The CDR3 DNA follows: TGCGCCAGCAGCTTTACTAGCGGAAACACCGGGGAGCTGTTTTTT.

A note on this clonotype: Sequence at one end of the junction differs from germline and may be a read error. The chain uses TRBV7-2 and TRBJ2-7, with D perhaps matching TRBD2 (6 bases). The CDR3 is 14 residues long. CDR1 and CDR2 from the germline V gene are SGHTA and FQGNSA. Here the CDR3 DNA reads TGTGCCAGCGGCTTAGGAGGGGCCGGCAGGGAGCAGTACTTC. It codes for CASGLGGAGREQYF. Drawing the rest from reference TRBV7-2 and TRBJ2-7, the complete variable domain is GAGVSQSPSNKVTEKGKDVELRCDPISGHTALYWYRQSLGQGLEFLIYFQGNSAPDKSGLPSDRFSAERTGGSVSTLTIQRTQQEDSAVYLCASGLGGAGREQYFGPGTRLTVT.

This sequence joins TRBV6-5 and TRBJ2-5; perhaps TRBD2 as D (8 bases). Trimming pared 3 bases from V and 3 bases from J, leaving 20 bases between. Germline lookup yields CDR1 MNHEY and CDR2 SVGAGI. This CDR3 contains 17 residues. CDR3 protein: CASSYSHGRGRKETQYF. The CDR3 DNA follows: TGTGCCAGCAGTTATTCCCACGGGAGGGGGCGAAAAGAGACCCAGTACTTC.

The chain has TRBV29-1 and TRBJ2-7; D is uncertain. The CDR3 has 14 residues. The V and J ends lost 0 bases and 4 bases respectively, with 13 bases between them. Per the germline V gene, CDR1 is SQVTM and CDR2 is ANQGSEA. The CDR3 reads CSVEDTREGYEQYF. The DNA for the CDR3 is TGCAGCGTTGAAGACACACGAGAAGGTTACGAGCAGTACTTC.

This clonotype has only a few counts. The chain carries TRBV6-1 and TRBJ2-7; 7 nucleotides match TRBD1. Germline CDR1 reads MNHNS; CDR2 reads SASEGT. The CDR3 covers 14 residues. V was clipped by 5 bases and J by 4 bases; unmatched bases: 8. Written as DNA, the CDR3 is TGTGCCAGCAGTCGACGGGACAGAGTATACGAGCAGTACTTC. Protein sequence: CASSRRDRVYEQYF.

The sample holds a few counts of this clonotype. This chain joins TRBV28 and TRBJ2-7; possible D gene TRBD2, 6 bases. The CDR3 loop spans 15 amino acids. Germline-derived CDR1 and CDR2 are MDHEN and SYDVKM. Trimming removed 6 bases from V and 3 bases from J, with 18 bases in between. CDR3 in DNA: TGTGCCAGCAGCTTGGGGTGGGCTAGCGTCTACGAGCAGTACTTC. Residues: CASSLGWASVYEQYF.

The genes are TRBV6-5 and TRBJ2-5; D is perhaps TRBD1 (6 bases). V was trimmed by 0 bases and J by 4 bases, leaving 12 bases between them. Germline values: CDR1 MNHEY, CDR2 SVGAGI. The CDR3 is 15 residues long. The CDR3 spells CASSYSGGSGETQYF. Here the CDR3 DNA reads TGTGCCAGCAGTTACTCAGGGGGATCGGGAGAGACCCAGTACTTC.

The sample holds a few counts of this clonotype. The rearrangement uses TRBV15 and TRBJ2-5, with 10 bases that match TRBD1. CDR3 size: 15 residues. Germline CDR1 reads LNHNV; CDR2 reads YYDKDF (reference sequence). With 3 bases clipped from V and 4 bases from J, the junction kept 5 bases outside the gene matches. The CDR3 region is CATSREGQGGETQYF. CDR3 sequence (DNA): TGTGCCACCAGCAGGGAAGGACAGGGGGGAGAGACCCAGTACTTC.